The T cell receptor beta chain described here comes from a study of OX40 agonist ivuxolimab in advanced cancers. Regarding the study as a whole: Within 6 weeks, CD4+ and CD8+ blood T cells expanded clonally at 0.1 to 3.0 mg/kg.

The assay was immunoSEQ multiplex PCR, and TCRdb's table has in-frame clones only and misses some. The table shows 60,000 to 100,000 clones, with 75% to 90% occurring only once. A note on this clone: Its antigen is not known.

Deletions cut 3 bases from V and 12 bases from J, with 14 bases between. The germline CDR1 and CDR2 sequences are GTSNPN and SVGIG (reference sequence). The CDR3 length is 11 residues. The clonotype was recovered from an adult with an advanced solid tumor such as melanoma, head and neck, liver or kidney cancer. V is TRBV30 and J is TRBJ1-2; D remains unclear. Sequenced here: CD4+ or CD8+ T cells sorted from blood, sampled in a trial of the OX40 agonist ivuxolimab. The CDR3 here is CAWREKDEDTF. Here the CDR3 DNA reads TGTGCCTGGAGAGAAAAGGACGAGGACACCTTC.